This note documents a single T cell receptor beta chain sequence. This sample was taken from a study of blood T cell repertoires in COVID-19. In the study overall: Sources were T cells, B-cell-depleted T cells, or PBMCs; the material itself was cDNA or gDNA.

The assay was immunoSEQ multiplex PCR, and TCRdb's table has in-frame clones only and misses some. The sample records around 16,000 clones, around 88% being singletons. The V end was cut by 0 bases, the J end by 15 bases, with 10 bases between. CDR3 length equals 11 residues. Germline V gene data show CDR1 as SGHRS and CDR2 as YFSETQ. The J gene is TRBJ2-1, the V gene TRBV5-1; D call uncertain. This TCR was sampled from a human donor in a cohort sampled during active COVID-19. Sequenced material: peripheral blood. The CDR3 is CASSLGAFGFF. DNA for the CDR3: TGCGCCAGCAGCTTGGGGGCCTTCGGGTTCTTC.